These 12 T cell receptor beta chains were sequenced from one sample in a study of response to subunit inactivated influenza vaccine. TCRdb used MiXCR to reprocess the RT-PCR reads, holding one entry per CDR3 protein. The sample holds around 600,000 distinct CDR3 sequences, around 11% seen once. The sample also formed part of further work on T cells expressing NK-cell markers. That source reports: Beta-chain TCR cDNA was generated via 5'RACE template switching with UMIs.

The sample consisted of PBMCs from blood, taken on the day of vaccination. Every receptor here comes from a middle-aged man who received an inactivated influenza vaccine.

Only a few counts were recorded for this clonotype. This chain connects TRBV3-1 to TRBJ1-5; D call uncertain. Trimming shortened V by 4 bases and J by 6 bases, and 13 bases separated the two germline ends. Germline CDR1 LGHDT, CDR2 YNNKEL (reference sequence). The CDR3 is 14 amino acids. DNA of the CDR3: TGTGCCAGCAGCCGCACTACCGACATTCAGCCCCAGCATTTT. Translating it yields CASSRTTDIQPQHF.

This clonotype was counted a few times. The genes are TRBV29-1 and TRBJ2-7; tentative D call: TRBD2 (5 bases). The CDR3 is 14 amino acids. Trimming took off 6 bases at V and 3 bases at J, with 18 bases between the two ends. Germline V CDR1 and CDR2: SQVTM, ANQGSEA. The CDR3 protein is CSVHIGGSFYEQYF. Written as DNA, the CDR3 is TGCAGCGTCCATATTGGAGGTAGTTTCTACGAGCAGTACTTC.

This clonotype has at least ten counts. The V gene is TRBV6-2 or TRBV6-3, the J gene TRBJ1-1, with no clear D. V was cut by 2 bases and J by 3 bases, with 16 bases left in between. This CDR3 spans 16 amino acids. Germline lookup yields CDR1 MNHEY and CDR2 SVGEGT. Here the CDR3 reads CASSYRLTVRDTEAFF. The CDR3 bases are TGTGCCAGCAGTTACCGCCTGACTGTCCGTGACACTGAAGCTTTCTTT.

This clonotype was observed a few times. This chain links TRBV7-2 with TRBJ2-2; D unresolved. Trimming took 2 bases from V and 6 from J, leaving 16 bases between them. This CDR3 comprises 16 residues. Germline values: CDR1 SGHTA, CDR2 FQGNSA. The chain's CDR3 is CASSLNGQVMAGELFF. In DNA form, the CDR3 reads TGTGCCAGCAGCTTAAACGGGCAGGTGATGGCCGGGGAGCTGTTTTTT.

This clonotype was counted between two and nine times. The chain employs TRBV10-3 and TRBJ2-3; D not certain. CDR3 size: 15 residues. The V end was cut by 4 bases, the J end by 1 base, with 12 bases between. Germline loops: CDR1 ENHRY, CDR2 SYGVKD. The CDR3 DNA is TGTGCCATCAGTGGCCCTACGATGGGCACAGATACGCAGTATTTT. As protein: CAISGPTMGTDTQYF.

In this sample, this clonotype turned up a few times. This rearrangement joins TRBV13 to TRBJ2-1; TRBD2 agrees at 8 bases. V shed 0 bases and J 5 bases; nucleotides not matched to a gene: 6. The CDR3 covers 16 residues. Germline values: CDR1 PRHDT, CDR2 FYEKMQ (reference sequence). The CDR3: CASSLGGRAYNNEQFF. In DNA, the CDR3 is TGTGCCAGCAGCTTAGGCGGGAGGGCCTACAACAATGAGCAGTTCTTC.

This clonotype was counted a few times. This chain links TRBV28 with TRBJ2-7; D may be TRBD2 (5 bases). The CDR3 is 15 amino acids. Germline V gene data show CDR1 as MDHEN and CDR2 as SYDVKM. Trimming pared 3 bases from V and 1 base from J, leaving 13 bases between. The CDR3: CASSLTLTGSYEQYF. CDR3 DNA sequence: TGTGCCAGCAGTTTGACCCTTACGGGGTCCTACGAGCAGTACTTC. Together with reference TRBV28 and TRBJ2-7, the CDR3 gives the full variable domain: DVKVTQSSRYLVKRTGEKVFLECVQDMDHENMFWYRQDPGLGLRLIYFSYDVKMKEKGDIPEGYSVSREKKERFSLILESASTNQTSMYLCASSLTLTGSYEQYFGPGTRLTVT.

This clonotype was seen more than once but under ten times. For the CDR3, the DNA is TGTGCCAGCAGACCAGGGTTAGGGGCATCGGATACGCAGTATTTT. Residues: CASRPGLGASDTQYF. V and J are TRBV7-2 and TRBJ2-3, with TRBD1 as a possible D gene (5 bases). The CDR3 extends over 15 amino acids. Trimming shortened V by 6 bases and J by 6 bases, and 19 bases separated the two germline ends. The V gene's germline CDR1 is SGHTA and CDR2 FQGNSA.

V gene TRBV20-1 combines with J gene TRBJ2-7; 9 nucleotides agree with TRBD1. The germline gives CDR1 DFQATT, CDR2 SNEGSKA (reference sequence). With 0 bases clipped from V and 4 bases from J, the junction kept 4 bases outside the gene matches. This CDR3 comprises 14 residues. The DNA for the CDR3 is TGCAGTGCTAGAGAACCCGGGACAGGGTACGAGCAGTACTTC. It is translated as CSAREPGTGYEQYF.

This clonotype was counted a few times. This chain joins TRBV14 and TRBJ2-5; D not certain. The CDR3 is 16 residues long. Trimming pared 3 bases from V and 2 bases from J, leaving 16 bases between. Germline values: CDR1 SGHDN, CDR2 FVKESK. The CDR3 protein is CASSHRRTSLQETQYF. CDR3 sequence (DNA): TGTGCCAGCAGCCACCGAAGGACCTCGCTTCAAGAGACCCAGTACTTC.

This clonotype occurred a few times. The chain carries TRBV29-1 and TRBJ2-1; weak D call: TRBD1 (6 bases). Deletions cut 2 bases from V and 9 bases from J, with 17 bases between. Per germline, CDR1 SQVTM and CDR2 ANQGSEA. CDR3 size: 14 residues. CDR3 nucleotides: TGCAGCGTTGAACGGCTTAGAGAAGGGGGTGAGCAGTTCTTC. As protein: CSVERLREGGEQFF.

The rearrangement uses TRBV7-9 and TRBJ2-7; D unresolved. CDR3 length equals 14 residues. Trimming removed 2 bases at V and 6 bases at J, with 14 bases between. CDR1 is SEHNR, CDR2 FQNEAQ, per germline (reference sequence). The chain's CDR3 is CASSLSGPAGEQYF. In nucleotides, the CDR3 is TGTGCCAGCAGCTTATCTGGGCCAGCCGGCGAGCAGTACTTC.